This T cell receptor (beta chain) derives from a study of immune characterization of retroperitoneal liposarcoma. The germline V gene has CDR1 MNHNY and CDR2 SVGAGI (reference sequence). The CDR3 is 13 amino acids. TCRdb independently ran MiXCR on the PCR reads; one entry per CDR3 protein. The sample comprises roughly 8,200 distinct CDR3 sequences, over 40% of which are singletons, and 10% rests with the top ten. The material sequenced was tumor tissue. The V call is TRBV6-6, the J call TRBJ2-3, with D perhaps matching TRBD2 (5 bases). The J call is in doubt because the DNA end fits TRBJ2-7 better. The receptor was isolated from a male donor with retroperitoneal liposarcoma. The CDR3 reads CASSYSGAYEQYF. In DNA, the CDR3 is TGTGCCAGCAGTTACTCGGGAGCCTACGAGCAGTACTTC.